Listed here are 32 T cell receptor beta chains from one sample, sequenced in a study of identical twins. TCRdb redid the calling of the 5' RACE reads with MiXCR, one entry per CDR3 protein. Altogether nearly 250,000 distinct CDR3 sequences are present, 5.5% to 8% being singletons, with the ten largest covering under 4%. These data were likewise used in another study, on yellow fever vaccine responses in identical twins.

Sequencing used memory (CD45RO+) T cells sorted from blood. The source is a young woman in good health.

The chain combines TRBV6-5 with TRBJ2-4; TRBD1 might be the D (6 bases). V lost 0 bases to trimming and J lost 7 bases, with 13 bases between them. This CDR3 has 15 amino acids. Per germline, CDR1 MNHEY and CDR2 SVGAGI. CDR3 amino acids: CASSYSQGFVNIQYF. DNA for the CDR3: TGTGCCAGCAGTTACTCACAGGGTTTTGTTAACATTCAGTACTTC.

There are many counts of this clonotype. The chain has TRBV4-1 and TRBJ2-5, with D tentatively TRBD1 (6 bases). V lost 0 bases, J lost 6 bases, and 11 bases lay in between. Germline CDR1 reads MGHRA; CDR2 reads YSYEKL. The CDR3 runs 14 residues. The CDR3 sequence: CASSQDWGPKTQYF. The CDR3 coding sequence is TGCGCCAGCAGCCAAGATTGGGGGCCTAAGACCCAGTACTTC.

This rearrangement joins TRBV3-1 to TRBJ2-2; 10 bases agree with TRBD2. CDR1 and CDR2 (germline): LGHDT, YNNKEL (reference sequence). This CDR3 has 18 residues. J was trimmed by 2 bases and V by 0 bases; bases with no gene match: 6. This chain's CDR3 is CASSQEGLAGANTGELFF. CDR3 nucleotide sequence: TGTGCCAGCAGCCAAGAGGGGCTAGCGGGGGCAAACACCGGGGAGCTGTTTTTT.

In its sample, this clonotype was seen many times. The rearrangement uses TRBV5-1 and TRBJ2-5; the D gene is possibly TRBD2 (6 bases). CDR1 SGHRS and CDR2 YFSETQ come from the germline V gene. The CDR3 runs to 14 residues. Trimming took off 5 bases at V and 1 base at J, with 12 bases between the two ends. The CDR3 DNA sequence: TGCGCCAGCAGGAACGGGGGAACCCAAGAGACCCAGTACTTC. It is translated as CASRNGGTQETQYF.

V is TRBV12-3 or TRBV12-4 and J is TRBJ1-6; D perhaps matches TRBD1 (6 bases). V was shortened by 3 bases and J by 7 bases, with 13 bases between the two germline ends. CDR3 length equals 15 residues. CDR3 DNA: TGTGCCAGCAGTTTGACATGGGGGGGCAATTCACCCCTCCACTTT. It is translated as CASSLTWGGNSPLHF.

This clonotype has at least ten counts. V usage is TRBV6-1 and J usage is TRBJ1-6, with D possibly being TRBD1 (5 bases). V shed 6 bases and J shed 5 bases, with 17 bases lying between them. The CDR3 extends over 16 amino acids. CDR1 is MNHNS, CDR2 SASEGT, per germline. The CDR3: CASRRTGTANNSPLHF. As DNA, the CDR3 is TGTGCCAGCAGACGGACTGGGACGGCTAATAATTCACCCCTCCACTTT.

This clonotype was seen ten or more times. The genes are TRBV20-1 and TRBJ2-3; D is possibly TRBD2 (6 bases). The CDR3 consists of 14 residues. Germline CDR1 reads DFQATT; CDR2 reads SNEGSKA (reference sequence). Trimming left V 3 bases short and J 1 base short, with 11 bases between. The CDR3 loop reads CSASGLIRTDTQYF. CDR3 nucleotides: TGCAGTGCTAGTGGACTAATTCGCACAGATACGCAGTATTTT.

This clonotype was seen at least ten times. This rearrangement joins TRBV20-1 to TRBJ1-5, with TRBD1 matching over 7 bases. The germline gives CDR1 DFQATT, CDR2 SNEGSKA (reference sequence). CDR3 length: 14 residues. The J segment lost 3 bases and the V segment lost 6 bases, leaving 8 bases of the junction unmatched. The CDR3 region has the DNA TGCAGTGCGGCGGTGGACAGGCACAATCAGCCCCAGCATTTT. Its translation is CSAAVDRHNQPQHF.

The V call is TRBV18, the J call TRBJ2-2, with D perhaps given as TRBD1 or TRBD2 (5 bases each). Per the germline V gene, CDR1 is KGHSH and CDR2 is LQKENI. This CDR3 has 15 amino acids. Trimming pared 5 bases from V and 1 base from J, leaving 11 bases between. CDR3 nucleotide sequence: TGTGCCAGCTCAGGGACGGATGAGAACACCGGGGAGCTGTTTTTT. Translating it yields CASSGTDENTGELFF.

This clonotype appeared a few times. The chain joins TRBV12-3 or TRBV12-4 to TRBJ1-5; D is perhaps TRBD1 (5 bases). The ends were cut back, 5 bases at V and 7 bases at J, with 12 bases in the middle. The CDR3 is 13 amino acids. In DNA form, the CDR3 reads TGTGCCAGCAGTGGGACCGGGAGGCAGCCCCAGCATTTT. Translation gives CASSGTGRQPQHF.

The V gene is TRBV5-5, the J gene TRBJ2-7; 9 bases are shared with TRBD2. This CDR3 contains 14 residues. Germline CDR1 is SGHKS and CDR2 is YYEKEE (reference sequence). V trimming: 5 bases; J trimming: 8 bases; junction bases outside the gene matches: 11. CDR3 sequence (DNA): TGTGCCAGCAGTGGAGACCAGCGGGAGGCGAAGCAGTACTTC. Translated: CASSGDQREAKQYF.

The chain combines TRBV12-3 or TRBV12-4 with TRBJ2-7, with 11 bases lining up with TRBD2. V lost 6 bases to trimming and J lost 5 bases; unmatched junction nucleotides: 9. The CDR3 loop spans 15 amino acids. CDR3 DNA sequence: TGTGCCAGCAGAAGCAGCACTAGCGGGAGAAACGAGCAGTACTTC. This sequence encodes CASRSSTSGRNEQYF.

This clonotype was picked up a small number of times. V is TRBV7-8 and J is TRBJ2-5, with 10 bases that match TRBD2. The trim removed 10 bases at V and 1 base at J, leaving 18 bases unmatched. CDR1 and CDR2 from the germline V gene are SGHVS and FQNEAQ. The CDR3 covers 18 residues. The CDR3 bases are TGTGCCACTTCTTGGGGTCGCACTAGCGGGGCCACCCAAGAGACCCAGTACTTC. Translating gives CATSWGRTSGATQETQYF.

This clonotype was recorded at least ten times. The rearrangement joins TRBV29-1 to TRBJ2-3; no definite D call. CDR1 is SQVTM and CDR2 is ANQGSEA in the germline V gene. V was trimmed by 6 bases and J by 1 base, leaving 17 bases between them. There are 15 residues in the CDR3. CDR3 sequence: CSVNRPGLGTDTQYF. CDR3 nucleotide sequence: TGCAGCGTCAACCGCCCTGGGCTTGGCACAGATACGCAGTATTTT.

There are a few counts of this clonotype. The J gene is TRBJ2-3, the V gene TRBV28, with TRBD1 matching over 10 bases. CDR1 is MDHEN, CDR2 SYDVKM, per germline. V shed 6 bases, J shed 4 bases, and the junction held 7 bases outside the gene matches. The CDR3 runs 15 residues. CDR3 loop: CASRARDRGADTQYF. The CDR3 DNA sequence: TGTGCCAGCAGGGCCCGGGACAGGGGAGCAGATACGCAGTATTTT.

This clonotype was seen only a few times. The chain combines TRBV20-1 with TRBJ1-5; D remains unclear. The V gene lost 3 bases and the J gene lost 6 bases, with 6 bases spanning the gap. CDR1 and CDR2 from the germline V gene are DFQATT and SNEGSKA (reference sequence). The CDR3 has 11 residues. The CDR3 is CSASGGQPQHF. The CDR3 DNA sequence: TGCAGTGCTAGTGGAGGTCAGCCCCAGCATTTT.

The gene calls are TRBV24-1 and TRBJ2-5, with a weak D call TRBD2 (6 bases). Trimming took 0 bases from V and 5 from J, leaving 15 bases between them. Germline CDR1 is KGHDR and CDR2 is SFDVKD. The CDR3 consists of 16 residues. The CDR3 loop reads CATSDLLCGAIETQYF. Written as DNA, the CDR3 is TGTGCCACCAGTGATTTGTTGTGCGGGGCGATTGAGACCCAGTACTTC.

J is TRBJ2-2 and V is TRBV12-3 or TRBV12-4, with D possibly TRBD1 on 5 matching bases. Trimming pared 6 bases from V and 5 bases from J, leaving 10 bases between. The CDR3 length is 13 residues. The CDR3 region is CASRTDTTGELFF. DNA for the CDR3: TGTGCCAGCAGAACGGACACAACCGGGGAGCTGTTTTTT.

There are many counts of this clonotype. J is TRBJ2-5 and V is TRBV3-1, with D uncertain. The ends were cut back, 0 bases at V and 5 bases at J, with 10 bases in the middle. CDR1 is LGHDT and CDR2 is YNNKEL in the germline V gene (reference sequence). This CDR3 has 14 amino acids. The CDR3 DNA is TGTGCCAGCAGCCAAGACACGTCGAGGGAGACCCAGTACTTC. Protein sequence: CASSQDTSRETQYF.

This clonotype appeared a few times. The chain combines TRBV19 with TRBJ1-1; the D is unclear. The V and J ends lost 7 bases and 7 bases respectively, with 10 bases between them. This CDR3 contains 11 residues. Germline V gene data show CDR1 as LNHDA and CDR2 as SQIVND (reference sequence). The CDR3 here is CASISRVEAFF. The CDR3 region has the DNA TGTGCCAGTATTTCCCGGGTTGAAGCTTTCTTT.

This clonotype was observed many times. The chain has TRBV15 and TRBJ2-1; D not resolved. Trimming took off 1 base at V and 10 bases at J, with 5 bases between the two ends. CDR1 is LNHNV and CDR2 is YYDKDF in the germline V gene (reference sequence). The CDR3 runs to 11 residues. Written as DNA, the CDR3 is TGTGCCACCAGCAGAGCATTCGAGCAGTTCTTC. It specifies CATSRAFEQFF.

This chain joins TRBV11-2 and TRBJ2-1; D unresolved. The germline V and J ends were trimmed by 0 bases and 0 bases, with 9 bases remaining between them. In germline, CDR1 is SGHAT, CDR2 FQNNGV. This CDR3 is built from 16 residues. CDR3 residues: CASSLDPRSSYNEQFF. CDR3 coding DNA: TGTGCCAGCAGCTTAGATCCCCGCTCCTCCTACAATGAGCAGTTCTTC.

This clonotype came up a few times. The chain has TRBV28 and TRBJ2-2; TRBD2 is a possible D gene (5 bases). This CDR3 contains 12 residues. The V and J ends lost 8 bases and 5 bases respectively, with 9 bases between them. Germline V gene data show CDR1 as MDHEN and CDR2 as SYDVKM. CDR3 amino acids: CASAGGTGELFF. CDR3 coding DNA: TGTGCCAGCGCAGGAGGAACCGGGGAGCTGTTTTTT.

At least ten counts were recorded for this clonotype. This chain connects TRBV27 to TRBJ1-6; possibly TRBD1 for D (5 bases). Germline V gene sequence: CDR1 MNHEY, CDR2 SMNVEV (reference sequence). V gave up 2 bases and J gave up 7 bases, with 12 bases separating them. The CDR3 contains 15 residues. As DNA, the CDR3 is TGTGCCAGCAGTTTAATCGACAGCTTAAATTCACCCCTCCACTTT. Translating gives CASSLIDSLNSPLHF.

Many counts were recorded for this clonotype. The V and J genes are TRBV6-1 and TRBJ2-3; 8 bases fit TRBD1. The CDR3 totals 14 residues. The germline V gene has CDR1 MNHNS and CDR2 SASEGT. With V trimmed by 6 bases and J by 6 bases, 8 bases remained unmatched. The CDR3 sequence is CASSQGAFTDTQYF. CDR3 DNA sequence: TGTGCCAGCAGCCAGGGGGCCTTCACCGATACGCAGTATTTT.

This chain joins TRBV3-1 and TRBJ2-2, with D perhaps given as TRBD1 or TRBD2 (5 bases each). V gave up 3 bases and J gave up 6 bases, with 8 bases separating them. The CDR3 consists of 13 residues. The V gene's germline CDR1 is LGHDT and CDR2 YNNKEL (reference sequence). The CDR3 DNA reads as TGTGCCAGCAGCCAGGGGACGGCCGGGGAGCTGTTTTTT. Amino acid sequence: CASSQGTAGELFF.

This chain joins TRBV2 and TRBJ2-5; D tentatively reads TRBD1 or TRBD2 (5 bases each). Germline assignment: CDR1 SNHLY and CDR2 FYNNEI. This CDR3 region has 13 residues. Trimming cost V 5 bases and J 2 bases, with 9 bases left between them. CDR3 sequence: CASSRDHQETQYF. The CDR3 coding sequence is TGTGCCAGCAGTAGGGACCATCAAGAGACCCAGTACTTC.

In this sample, this clonotype turned up a few times. The chain has TRBV3-1 and TRBJ1-3, with 8 nucleotides matching TRBD1. The CDR3 runs 15 residues. The V gene's germline CDR1 is LGHDT and CDR2 YNNKEL (reference sequence). The ends lost 4 bases at V and 8 bases at J; junction bases unmatched: 10. Written as DNA, the CDR3 is TGTGCCAGCAGCCTTCGGACAGGGCATGGGGACACCATATATTTT. Translated: CASSLRTGHGDTIYF.

This chain connects TRBV10-2 to TRBJ2-3; D is perhaps TRBD2 (6 bases). The CDR3 runs to 13 residues. The germline CDR1 and CDR2 sequences are WSHSY and SAAADI. Between the trimmed V and J ends, which lost 11 bases and 3 bases, there was a span of 15 bases. The CDR3 is CAWGDAITDTQYF. The CDR3 coding sequence is TGCGCCTGGGGGGACGCAATTACAGATACGCAGTATTTT.

In this sample, this clonotype turned up many times. The J gene is TRBJ1-4, the V gene TRBV20-1; no firm D call. The germline gives CDR1 DFQATT, CDR2 SNEGSKA (reference sequence). V lost 1 base, J lost 7 bases, and 7 bases lay in between. The CDR3 consists of 12 residues. The chain's CDR3 is CSARGPSEKLFF. The CDR3 coding sequence is TGCAGTGCTAGAGGGCCGTCTGAAAAACTGTTTTTT.

This clonotype appeared once. This chain links TRBV3-1 with TRBJ2-7, with D tentatively TRBD2 (7 bases). CDR1 is LGHDT and CDR2 is YNNKEL in the germline V gene (reference sequence). The CDR3 has 15 residues. V shed 0 bases and J shed 0 bases, with 9 bases lying between them. The CDR3 loop reads CASSQEGGGSYEQYF. The CDR3 nucleotides read TGTGCCAGCAGCCAAGAAGGGGGGGGCTCCTACGAGCAGTACTTC.

V usage is TRBV12-3 or TRBV12-4 and J usage is TRBJ2-7; no clear D gene. The V end lost 6 bases, the J end lost 1 base, and 13 bases lay between the germline ends. This CDR3 is 14 amino acids long. The CDR3 coding sequence is TGTGCCAGCAGGACTTCAACGAATTCCTACGAGCAGTACTTC. Its translation is CASRTSTNSYEQYF.